The rows below give T cell receptor beta chains drawn from one sample of a study of blood T cell repertoires in COVID-19. Generated by immunoSEQ multiplex PCR, the TCRdb table keeps only in-frame clones and is missing some. This sample has hundreds of thousands of clones, with around 79% found just once. Sequencing was performed on peripheral blood. All receptors derive from a woman older than 75 with acute or convalescent COVID-19. CDR3s include the opening cysteine and the closing phenylalanine or tryptophan. Each record gives: D gene, clone size, J gene, V gene, CDR3 protein, CDR3 DNA. The D gene is left open where the match is weak. The listing skips clone size in some rows; elsewhere it reads once, few, many or a size class.

TRBD1 | NA | TRBJ1-1 | TRBV16 | CASSPGRGQYTEAFF | TGTGCCAGCAGCCCGGGCAGGGGACAGTACACTGAAGCTTTCTTT
NA | NA | TRBJ1-2 | TRBV29-1 | CSALTPFGYTF | TGCAGCGCCCTCACACCTTTTGGCTACACCTTC
TRBD1 | NA | TRBJ1-4 | TRBV19 | CASSISGGYEKLFF | TGTGCCAGTAGTATTTCAGGGGGTTATGAAAAACTGTTTTTT
TRBD1 | NA | TRBJ2-7 | TRBV3-1/TRBV3-2 | CASRLGTGHEQYF | TGTGCCAGCAGACTGGGGACAGGCCACGAGCAGTACTTC
TRBD1 | NA | TRBJ1-4 | TRBV5-5 | CASSLWGTDRGGGEKLFF | TGTGCCAGCAGCCTGTGGGGAACAGACAGGGGAGGTGGTGAAAAACTGTTTTTT
TRBD1 | once | TRBJ1-2 | TRBV5-4 | CASSSGQGPDGYTF | TGTGCCAGCAGCTCAGGACAGGGGCCGGATGGCTACACCTTC
NA | NA | TRBJ1-5 | TRBV19 | CASSIVAGTRGNQPQHF | TGTGCCAGTAGTATAGTTGCGGGAACCCGGGGCAATCAGCCCCAGCATTTT
NA | NA | TRBJ1-2 | TRBV11-2 | CASSSSTGPYGYTF | TGTGCCAGCAGCTCGTCGACAGGACCCTATGGCTACACCTTC
TRBD2 | NA | TRBJ2-1 | TRBV27 | CASSLYVAGGGYNEQFF | TGTGCCAGCAGTTTGTACGTAGCGGGAGGCGGGTACAATGAGCAGTTCTTC
NA | NA | TRBJ2-7 | TRBV3-1/TRBV3-2 | CASSQGATSGGEQYF | TGTGCCAGCAGCCAAGGGGCGACTAGTGGCGGGGAGCAGTACTTC
TRBD2 | NA | TRBJ2-5 | TRBV5-4 | CASSSLAGGETQYF | TGTGCCAGCAGCTCCTTAGCGGGGGGAGAGACCCAGTACTTC
NA | NA | TRBJ1-3 | TRBV2 | CASSAEGGSGNTIYF | TGTGCCAGCAGTGCGGAAGGGGGCTCTGGAAACACCATATATTTT
TRBD1 | NA | TRBJ1-2 | TRBV28 | CASSFEQGARGYTF | TGTGCCAGCAGTTTTGAACAGGGGGCGCGTGGCTACACCTTC
NA | once | TRBJ2-5 | TRBV5-1 | CASSLAGVRETQYF | TGCGCCAGCAGCTTGGCCGGGGTCCGGGAGACCCAGTACTTC
TRBD1 | few | TRBJ2-3 | TRBV19 | CASRRTGLGTDTQYF | TGTGCCAGTAGACGGACAGGCCTTGGCACAGATACGCAGTATTTT
NA | NA | TRBJ2-3 | TRBV4-1 | CASSRRRTTDTQYF | TGCGCCAGCAGTCGGCGGCGCACCACAGATACGCAGTATTTT
NA | many | TRBJ2-1 | TRBV19 | CASRARDNEQFF | TGTGCCAGTAGGGCCCGGGACAATGAGCAGTTCTTC
TRBD1 | NA | TRBJ2-7 | TRBV29-1 | CSVERQGANHYEQYF | TGCAGCGTTGAGAGACAGGGGGCTAATCACTACGAGCAGTACTTC
NA | NA | TRBJ1-4 | TRBV18 | CASSPFAQGGEKLFF | TGTGCCAGCTCACCATTTGCACAGGGTGGTGAAAAACTGTTTTTT
NA | NA | TRBJ2-3 | TRBV6-5 | CASRSHRETRDTQYF | TGTGCCAGCAGGTCACACAGGGAAACGAGAGATACGCAGTATTTT
TRBD2 | few | TRBJ2-3 | TRBV7-7 | CASSLGAGGPRDTQYF | TGTGCCAGCAGCTTAGGAGCGGGGGGGCCTAGAGATACGCAGTATTTT
TRBD1 | NA | TRBJ2-7 | TRBV5-1 | CASSLGTGGYEQYF | TGCGCCAGCAGCTTAGGTACAGGGGGGTACGAGCAGTACTTC
TRBD1 | NA | TRBJ1-5 | TRBV19 | CASRNKGGTGNQPQHF | TGTGCCAGTAGAAATAAGGGAGGGACAGGAAATCAGCCCCAGCATTTT
TRBD2 | NA | TRBJ2-5 | TRBV5-1 | CASSSSTSGTGKTQYF | TGCGCCAGCAGCTCCTCGACTAGCGGGACGGGAAAGACCCAGTACTTC
NA | NA | TRBJ2-1 | TRBV18 | CASSLYIGPPILNEQFF | TGTGCCAGCTCACTCTACATTGGGCCCCCCATACTCAATGAGCAGTTCTTC
NA | few | TRBJ1-1 | TRBV12-3/TRBV12-4 | CASSLQTASGAFF | TGTGCCAGCAGCCTGCAGACCGCGTCAGGAGCTTTCTTT
TRBD1 | NA | TRBJ1-1 | TRBV2 | CASSDRTGSIEAFF | TGTGCCAGCAGTGACCGGACAGGGTCCATCGAAGCTTTCTTT
TRBD1 | NA | TRBJ2-7 | TRBV11-3 | CASSPGTGEEYF | TGTGCCAGCAGCCCGGGGACAGGGGAAGAGTACTTC
NA | NA | TRBJ1-6 | TRBV7-2 | CASSSQGSSYNSPLHF | TGTGCCAGCAGCTCACAGGGAAGCTCCTATAATTCACCCCTCCACTTT
NA | NA | TRBJ1-1 | TRBV3-1/TRBV3-2 | CASSQAVNTEAFF | TGTGCCAGCAGCCAAGCGGTGAACACTGAAGCTTTCTTT
NA | NA | TRBJ1-2 | TRBV10-2 | CASSTNYGYTF | TGCGCCAGCAGCACAAACTATGGCTACACCTTC
TRBD1 | few | TRBJ1-2 | TRBV29-1 | CSVASVPGQGARYGYTF | TGCAGCGTTGCGTCCGTCCCGGGACAGGGGGCGAGGTATGGCTACACCTTC